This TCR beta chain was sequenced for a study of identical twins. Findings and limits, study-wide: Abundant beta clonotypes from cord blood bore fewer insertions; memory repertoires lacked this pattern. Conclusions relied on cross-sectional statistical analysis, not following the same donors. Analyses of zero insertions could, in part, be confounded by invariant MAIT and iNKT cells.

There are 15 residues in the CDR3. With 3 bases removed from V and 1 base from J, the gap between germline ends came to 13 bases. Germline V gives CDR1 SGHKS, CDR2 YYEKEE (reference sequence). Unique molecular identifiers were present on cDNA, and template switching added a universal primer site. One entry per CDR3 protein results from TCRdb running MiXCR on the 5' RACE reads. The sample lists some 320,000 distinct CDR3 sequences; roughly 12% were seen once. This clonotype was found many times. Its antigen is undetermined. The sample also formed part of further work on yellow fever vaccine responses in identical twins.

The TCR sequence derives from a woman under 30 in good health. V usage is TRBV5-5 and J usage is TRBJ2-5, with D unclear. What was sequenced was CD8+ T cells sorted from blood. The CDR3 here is CASSWYGNTQETQYF. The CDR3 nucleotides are TGTGCCAGCAGCTGGTACGGAAACACCCAAGAGACCCAGTACTTC.